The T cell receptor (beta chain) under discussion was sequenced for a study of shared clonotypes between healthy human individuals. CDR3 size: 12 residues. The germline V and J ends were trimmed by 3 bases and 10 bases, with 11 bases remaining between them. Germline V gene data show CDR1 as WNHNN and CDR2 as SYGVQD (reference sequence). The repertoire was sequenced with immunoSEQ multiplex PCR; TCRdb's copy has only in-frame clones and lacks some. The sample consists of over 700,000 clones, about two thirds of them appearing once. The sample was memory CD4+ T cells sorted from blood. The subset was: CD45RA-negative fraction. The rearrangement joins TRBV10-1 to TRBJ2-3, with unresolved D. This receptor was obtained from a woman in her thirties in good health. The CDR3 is CASSEGQTPQYF. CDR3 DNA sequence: TGCGCCAGCAGTGAAGGCCAAACCCCGCAGTATTTT.